This T cell receptor (beta chain) was captured in a study of cytotoxic CD8 clonotypes in ibrutinib-treated CLL. Notes on the study in general: Clonality measured at baseline exceeded age-matched healthy donors, tracking circulating CD8+ T-cell counts. Sustained-remission and progressing patients had unequal sampling times. Clonality was elevated at ibrutinib response and had returned toward baseline at progression.

Targeted sequencing depth ranged from 1 in 200,000 to 1 in 1 million T cells. Here immunoSEQ multiplex PCR was the method, and the copy in TCRdb shows in-frame clones only, minus some. In the table there are just over 35,000 clones, 71% of which are singletons. A note on this clone: Its target is unknown.

V lost 4 bases to trimming and J lost 2 bases; unmatched junction nucleotides: 6. There are 16 residues in the CDR3. The germline V gene encodes CDR1 SGHRS and CDR2 YFSETQ. This TCR derives from a human donor with chronic lymphocytic leukemia. The chain employs TRBV5-1 and TRBJ1-3; 10 bases map to TRBD1. Sample: PBMCs, taken at disease progression, from a patient treated with ibrutinib. CDR3 bases: TGCGCCAGCAGCGCCCCGGGGACAGGGGCTGGAAACACCATATATTTT. As protein: CASSAPGTGAGNTIYF.